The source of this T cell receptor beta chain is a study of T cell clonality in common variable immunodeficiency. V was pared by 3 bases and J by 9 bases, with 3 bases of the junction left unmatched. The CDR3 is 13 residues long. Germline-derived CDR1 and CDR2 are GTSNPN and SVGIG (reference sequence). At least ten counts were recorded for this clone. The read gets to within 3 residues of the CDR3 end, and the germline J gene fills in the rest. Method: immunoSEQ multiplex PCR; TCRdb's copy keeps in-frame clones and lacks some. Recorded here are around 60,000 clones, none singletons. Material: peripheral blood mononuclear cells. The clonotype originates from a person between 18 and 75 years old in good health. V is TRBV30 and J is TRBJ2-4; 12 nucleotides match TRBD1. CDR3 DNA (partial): TGTGCCTGGAGCGGGACAGGGGGCTCCATT. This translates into CAWSGTGGSI. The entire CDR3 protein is CAWSGTGGSIQYF. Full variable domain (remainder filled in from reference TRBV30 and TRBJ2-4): SQTIHQWPATLVQPVGSPLSLECTVEGTSNPNLYWYRQAAGRGLQLLFYSVGIGQISSEVPQNLSASRPQDRQFILSSKKLLLSDSGFYLCAWSGTGGSIQYFGAGTRLSVL.